Sequencing of this TCR beta chain was carried out in a study of T-cell memory formation after mild COVID-19. Background on the study: In these data, TCR clusters were largely donor specific.

TCRdb ran MiXCR on the 5' RACE reads and lists one entry per CDR3 protein. The table includes hundreds of thousands of distinct CDR3 sequences, 25% to 30% detected once. In this sample, this clonotype turned up once. The CDR3 runs 15 residues. The V gene lost 5 bases and the J gene lost 6 bases, with 19 bases spanning the gap. Germline V gene data show CDR1 as SEHNR and CDR2 as FQNEAQ (reference sequence). The source material was PBMCs or a T cell subset sorted from them (not recorded which). The chain joins TRBV7-9 to TRBJ1-1; no clear D gene. This clonotype was obtained from an adult woman who had mild COVID-19 (a few samples of this study predate the infection). Cell type and time point are not known. Here the CDR3 DNA reads TGTGCCAGCAGCCGGATCCAGAAGGTAGGCGCTGAAGCTTTCTTT. Protein: CASSRIQKVGAEAFF.